This entry features one T cell receptor beta chain sequence. As originally analysed: Amplified reference gene primers provided the basis for estimating nucleated cell counts. The method was immunoSEQ multiplex PCR; TCRdb's version includes in-frame clones alone and lacks a portion of them. V, J and clone size are taken as reported in that table, and D and trimming were inferred from the DNA itself. The sample has about 210,000 clones, 84% seen once. The V segment lost 8 bases and the J segment 6 bases; nucleotides outside the gene matches: 4. CDR3 size: 14 residues. CDR1 is MGHDK and CDR2 is SYGVNS in the germline V gene. The data are from a study of blood T cell repertoires in COVID-19. About the study: The United States, Italy and Spain supplied acute and convalescent COVID-19 samples. T cells, B-cell-depleted T cells, or PBMCs supplied cDNA or gDNA.

V and J are TRBV25-1 and TRBJ2-1; TRBD2 agrees at 13 bases. The receptor comes from a woman in her fifties or sixties with active or convalescent COVID-19. Sequencing input: peripheral blood. CDR3: CASGLAGVANEQFF. CDR3 nucleotides: TGTGCCAGCGGACTAGCGGGGGTTGCCAATGAGCAGTTCTTC.